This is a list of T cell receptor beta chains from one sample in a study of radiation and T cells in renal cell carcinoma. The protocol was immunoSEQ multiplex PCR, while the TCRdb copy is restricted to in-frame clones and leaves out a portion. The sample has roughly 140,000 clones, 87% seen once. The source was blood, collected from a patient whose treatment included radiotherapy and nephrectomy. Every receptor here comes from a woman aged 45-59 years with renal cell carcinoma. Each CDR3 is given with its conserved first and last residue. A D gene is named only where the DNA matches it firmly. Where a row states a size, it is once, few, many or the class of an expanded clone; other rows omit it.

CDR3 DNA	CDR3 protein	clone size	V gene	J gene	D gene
TGTGCCAGCTCACCTAGGCAAAGAGACACTGAAGCTTTCTTT	CASSPRQRDTEAFF	NA	TRBV18	TRBJ1-1	NA
TGTGCCAGCAGTTACAGGGCAGTTTCCTACGAGCAGTACTTC	CASSYRAVSYEQYF	NA	TRBV6-6	TRBJ2-7	NA
TGTGCCAGCAGCTTAGTACTAACTGAAGCTTTCTTT	CASSLVLTEAFF	once	TRBV7-2	TRBJ1-1	NA
TGCAGCGTGAAACAGGGGTGGGGCTACACCTTC	CSVKQGWGYTF	NA	TRBV29-1	TRBJ1-2	TRBD1
TGTGCCAGTAAAATCCAGGGACTAGGCCATCAGCCCCAGCATTTT	CASKIQGLGHQPQHF	NA	TRBV19	TRBJ1-5	NA
TGTGCCAGCAGACCTGGACAGGCTGGAAACACCATATATTTT	CASRPGQAGNTIYF	NA	TRBV7-2	TRBJ1-3	TRBD1
TGCGCCAGCACCGTAACCGCCGGGGATCCAAGCACAGATACGCAGTATTTT	CASTVTAGDPSTDTQYF	NA	TRBV5-1	TRBJ2-3	NA
TGTGCCACCCAAGGGCTAGTTATCGAAGCTTTCTTT	CATQGLVIEAFF	NA	TRBV2	TRBJ1-1	NA
TGTGCCAGCAGATTAACAGGGGTCGGTACAGATACGCAGTATTTT	CASRLTGVGTDTQYF	NA	TRBV6-4	TRBJ2-3	TRBD1
TGTGCCAGCAGCTTGGGGGACAGGGGGCTCGGAGAGACCCAGTACTTC	CASSLGDRGLGETQYF	once	TRBV7-9	TRBJ2-5	TRBD1
TGCGCCAGCAGCTGGGGGGCAGACGTTGCAACTAATGAAAAACTGTTTTTT	CASSWGADVATNEKLFF	NA	TRBV5-1	TRBJ1-4	NA
TGTGCCAGCAGCTTGAGATCCCATCAGGGTGGTGGGACCCAGTACTTC	CASSLRSHQGGGTQYF	NA	TRBV5-6	TRBJ2-5	NA
TGCGCCAGCAGTGGACAGAAAAGGACCGGGGAGCTGTTTTTT	CASSGQKRTGELFF	NA	TRBV10-1	TRBJ2-2	NA
TGCGCCAGCAGCTCTAGACAGGTGGACACCGGGGAGCTGTTTTTT	CASSSRQVDTGELFF	NA	TRBV5-1	TRBJ2-2	NA
TGTGCCACCAGCAGGGGACAGGGCCTAGGTGTCAGTGAGCAGTTCTTC	CATSRGQGLGVSEQFF	NA	TRBV15	TRBJ2-1	TRBD1
TGTGCCAGCAGCTCACGAGAGAGGACAGGGGAATTGCTTCAGTACTTC	CASSSRERTGELLQYF	few	TRBV9	TRBJ2-4	TRBD1
TGTGCCAGCAGCCGGCTGGGGGGCGGGGCCTACAATGAGCAGTTCTTC	CASSRLGGGAYNEQFF	NA	TRBV4-2	TRBJ2-1	NA
TGCGCCAGCAGCTCCGTTGAGAACTATGGCTACACCTTC	CASSSVENYGYTF	NA	TRBV5-1	TRBJ1-2	NA
TGTGCCAGCAGTGGACAGGGGGAAGGGACCCAGTACTTC	CASSGQGEGTQYF	NA	TRBV2	TRBJ2-5	TRBD1
TGTGCCAGCAGCCGCCTCGACACTGAAGCTTTCTTT	CASSRLDTEAFF	NA	TRBV6-5	TRBJ1-1	NA
TGTGCCAGCTCACCACCGTCCGGGACGTACACTGAAGCTTTCTTT	CASSPPSGTYTEAFF	NA	TRBV18	TRBJ1-1	NA
TGTGCCAGCTCACCAGGAGCTAGCGGGGTGCGGGAGCAGTACTTC	CASSPGASGVREQYF	NA	TRBV18	TRBJ2-7	TRBD2
TGTGCCAGCAGCGTGGTCCGCCTACAGGGGACTGGAAACACCATATATTTT	CASSVVRLQGTGNTIYF	NA	TRBV5-6	TRBJ1-3	TRBD1
TGTGCCAGCAGCTTAGGCGGGGGGGCTGCGAGGAATGAGCAGTTCTTC	CASSLGGGAARNEQFF	NA	TRBV7-9	TRBJ2-1	TRBD2
TGTGCCAGCAGTGAAGGGGAGAGGCATGGCTACACCTTC	CASSEGERHGYTF	NA	TRBV2	TRBJ1-2	NA
TGCGCCAGCAGCTTTAGCGGGGGGGCAGGGAGCACAGATACGCAGTATTTT	CASSFSGGAGSTDTQYF	NA	TRBV5-1	TRBJ2-3	TRBD2
TGTGCCACCAGCAGAAATCAGCGAGGGGGTACTGAAGCTTTCTTT	CATSRNQRGGTEAFF	NA	TRBV15	TRBJ1-1	NA
TGTGCCAGCTCACCATGGGACGGAACCTACACCTTC	CASSPWDGTYTF	NA	TRBV18	TRBJ1-2	NA
TGCGCCAGCAGCCAAGATCGTCAAGAGTCCGGGGAGCTGTTTTTT	CASSQDRQESGELFF	NA	TRBV4-3	TRBJ2-2	NA
TGTGCCAGCAGCTTAGCCCCCACAGGGACACAAGAGACCCAGTACTTC	CASSLAPTGTQETQYF	NA	TRBV7-2	TRBJ2-5	NA
TGTGCCAGCAGCGCCCTGGGTTACGAGCAGTACTTC	CASSALGYEQYF	NA	TRBV9	TRBJ2-7	NA
TGTGCCAGTAGTATTGGGCTAGCGGGGAATGAGCAGTTCTTC	CASSIGLAGNEQFF	NA	TRBV19	TRBJ2-1	TRBD2
TGTGCCAGCAGCGTAGTCTCGGCGGATACGCAGTATTTT	CASSVVSADTQYF	NA	TRBV9	TRBJ2-3	NA
TGTGCCAGCAGTTCGGGGTTGGACAGTCAGGACGAGCAGTACTTC	CASSSGLDSQDEQYF	NA	TRBV6-5	TRBJ2-7	NA
TGTGCCGGAAGGGGTCTCGACAGCTATGGCTACACCTTC	CAGRGLDSYGYTF	few	TRBV6-1	TRBJ1-2	NA
TGTGCCAGCAGCCTAGGCGACGGTGAAGCTTTCTTT	CASSLGDGEAFF	NA	TRBV7-9	TRBJ1-1	NA
TGTGCCAGCAGTAACGACAGGGTCGGGGATCAGCCCCAGCATTTT	CASSNDRVGDQPQHF	NA	TRBV2	TRBJ1-5	TRBD1
TGTGCCAGCAGCTTGATACCGGGGATCACTGGAAACACCATATATTTT	CASSLIPGITGNTIYF	NA	TRBV5-5	TRBJ1-3	NA
TGTGCCAGCAGCTTATACCGGTATGGCTACACCTTC	CASSLYRYGYTF	NA	TRBV7-2	TRBJ1-2	NA
TGTGCCAGCAGCGGGAGGAGGCAGGGGGCCACAGTAAACTATGGCTACACCTTC	CASSGRRQGATVNYGYTF	NA	TRBV9	TRBJ1-2	TRBD1
TGTGCCAGCAGTGATAGGGGTTCGGGTAATGAAAAACTGTTTTTT	CASSDRGSGNEKLFF	NA	TRBV25-1	TRBJ1-4	NA
TGTGCCAGCAGAGCGGACAGGGTTCCAGACACCATATATTTT	CASRADRVPDTIYF	NA	TRBV6-5	TRBJ1-3	TRBD1
TGCGCCAGCAGCTTTCGGGGGGTCCAAGTCAATGAGCAGTTCTTC	CASSFRGVQVNEQFF	NA	TRBV5-1	TRBJ2-1	TRBD2
TGTGCCAGCAGACAACAGGGCTACACTGAAGCTTTCTTT	CASRQQGYTEAFF	NA	TRBV6-5	TRBJ1-1	NA
TGTGCCAGCAGCTCTTCCGGGACTTCTAGCACAGATACGCAGTATTTT	CASSSSGTSSTDTQYF	NA	TRBV5-4	TRBJ2-3	NA
TGTGCCAGCAGCTTCGGGACAGGGAATTCGGACACCATATATTTT	CASSFGTGNSDTIYF	NA	TRBV7-9	TRBJ1-3	TRBD1
TGTGCCAGCAGCCGAATGGGGGAGCAGTACTTC	CASSRMGEQYF	once	TRBV7-9	TRBJ2-7	NA
TGTGCCAGCACTTTCGGCGCGAACACTGAAGCTTTCTTT	CASTFGANTEAFF	NA	TRBV7-9	TRBJ1-1	NA
TGTGCCAGCAGCTTAGCGACTAGCGGGGCGGTAATCATTCAGTACTTC	CASSLATSGAVIIQYF	NA	TRBV7-2	TRBJ2-4	TRBD2
TGCGCCAGCAGCCAAGTAGGGTTCTGGGGGCCTGAAAAACTGTTTTTT	CASSQVGFWGPEKLFF	NA	TRBV4-3	TRBJ1-4	NA
TGTGCCAGCAGTTACTTTGCGGGGAGCACAGATACGCAGTATTTT	CASSYFAGSTDTQYF	NA	TRBV6-5	TRBJ2-3	NA
TGCGCCAGCAGTGCCACAACAGGGCTCCAAGAGACCCAGTACTTC	CASSATTGLQETQYF	NA	TRBV10-1	TRBJ2-5	NA
TGTGCCAGCAGTTGGGACACCCGGGGTGAAGCTTTCTTT	CASSWDTRGEAFF	NA	TRBV6-6	TRBJ1-1	NA
TGTGCCAGCAGGGAGGGACTAGCGGGGGGAGAGACCCAGTACTTC	CASREGLAGGETQYF	NA	TRBV5-4	TRBJ2-5	TRBD2